These 31 T cell receptor beta chains were sequenced from one sample in a study of glioma-infiltrating T cells after dendritic cell vaccination. Assay: immunoSEQ multiplex PCR; the TCRdb copy retains only in-frame clones and omits some. The table shows 49,000 or so clones, with 85% to 90% occurring only once. The specimen was blood, collected before dendritic cell vaccination. These receptors all come from a human donor with glioblastoma.

The rearrangement joins TRBV27 to TRBJ1-6; 9 nucleotides align to TRBD1. CDR3 length equals 21 residues. Losses at the gene ends were 3 bases for V and 2 bases for J; bases not matched to a gene: 17. Germline CDR1 reads MNHEY; CDR2 reads SMNVEV (reference sequence). The DNA for the CDR3 is TGTGCCAGCAGTTTCAACTCCCTCGGGACAGGGAAGTTTACCTATAATTCACCCCTCCACTTT. This translates into CASSFNSLGTGKFTYNSPLHF.

This clone has just a few counts. This chain links TRBV18 with TRBJ1-2, with 7 positions matching TRBD1. Trimming cost V 6 bases and J 2 bases; bases outside gene matches: 3. The CDR3 sequence is 13 residues long. Germline lookup yields CDR1 KGHSH and CDR2 LQKENI. CDR3 in amino acids: CASSTGSNYGYTF. CDR3 nucleotides: TGTGCCAGCTCGACAGGGTCCAACTATGGCTACACCTTC.

The chain couples TRBV27 to TRBJ2-5; perhaps TRBD1 as D (6 bases). This CDR3 has 14 amino acids. V was trimmed by 6 bases and J by 7 bases, leaving 18 bases between them. Germline CDR1 reads MNHEY; CDR2 reads SMNVEV (reference sequence). CDR3 nucleotide sequence: TGTGCCAGCAGCCCTACCCGGCTACAGGGGACCCAGTACTTC. Translated: CASSPTRLQGTQYF.

The chain is built from TRBV7-2 and TRBJ2-5, with 12 bases identical to TRBD2. Unmatched junction bases numbered 1, after V lost 2 bases and J lost 0 bases. The CDR3 is 16 residues long. The germline V gene encodes CDR1 SGHTA and CDR2 FQGNSA. DNA of the CDR3: TGTGCCAGCAGCTTAACTAGCGGGAGGTACCAAGAGACCCAGTACTTC. Translation: CASSLTSGRYQETQYF.

The chain uses TRBV10-3 and TRBJ2-2; 14 bases agree with TRBD2. Per the germline V gene, CDR1 is ENHRY and CDR2 is SYGVKD. The CDR3 covers 16 residues. Unmatched junction bases numbered 3, after V lost 4 bases and J lost 5 bases. The CDR3 spells CAISGTSGRRTGELFF. The DNA of the CDR3 is TGTGCCATCAGTGGGACTAGCGGGAGGAGAACCGGGGAGCTGTTTTTT.

The V call is TRBV7-9, the J call TRBJ1-2; the match to TRBD1 covers 7 bases. CDR1 SEHNR and CDR2 FQNEAQ come from the germline V gene (reference sequence). This CDR3 comprises 17 residues. Germline trimming cut 5 bases from V and 4 bases from J; bases unmatched to any gene: 16. CDR3: CASSPQPTGFLGYGYTF. The CDR3 DNA reads as TGTGCCAGCAGCCCTCAACCGACAGGGTTCCTCGGCTATGGCTACACCTTC.

Written as DNA, the CDR3 is TGTGCCAGCAGTAAAACTCTACCGGGACTAGGGAATTCACCCCTCCACTTT. This sequence encodes CASSKTLPGLGNSPLHF. The chain joins TRBV25-1 to TRBJ1-6, with a possible D match to TRBD1 (5 bases). Germline V CDR1 and CDR2: MGHDK, SYGVNS. V lost 5 bases to trimming and J lost 7 bases, with 21 bases between them. The length of the CDR3 is 17 residues.

In DNA form, the CDR3 reads TGTGCCAGCAGTTTCCCGGGACAGGGGTCGAGGGGCTACACCTTC. Translation gives CASSFPGQGSRGYTF. The V and J genes are TRBV6-1 and TRBJ1-2; 10 nucleotides agree with TRBD1. With V trimmed by 5 bases and J by 8 bases, 11 bases remained unmatched. CDR1 is MNHNS and CDR2 is SASEGT in the germline V gene. The CDR3 runs to 15 residues.

The V and J genes are TRBV27 and TRBJ2-5; D possibly corresponds to TRBD1 (7 bases). V lost 3 bases to trimming and J lost 5 bases, with 16 bases between them. Germline V gene lookup returns CDR1 MNHEY and CDR2 SMNVEV (reference sequence). The CDR3 totals 15 residues. The CDR3 DNA follows: TGTGCCAGCAGTTTCGCCACAGGGGCGGGGGAGACCCAGTACTTC. It translates to CASSFATGAGETQYF.

This chain links TRBV7-8 with TRBJ1-1; 10 bases agree with TRBD1. With 5 bases clipped from V and 6 bases from J, the junction kept 9 bases outside the gene matches. Germline lookup yields CDR1 SGHVS and CDR2 FQNEAQ. The length of the CDR3 is 15 residues. CDR3 protein: CASSVRRDRGPEAFF. As DNA, the CDR3 is TGTGCCAGCAGCGTTCGTCGGGACAGGGGTCCTGAAGCTTTCTTT.

The chain employs TRBV6-6 and TRBJ1-2; TRBD1 matches 8 bases. Trimming cost V 5 bases and J 6 bases; bases outside gene matches: 8. This CDR3 spans 14 amino acids. Germline V gene data show CDR1 as MNHNY and CDR2 as SVGAGI (reference sequence). The CDR3 DNA follows: TGTGCCAGCAGTCCCCGGACAGGGTATAATGGCTACACCTTC. Its protein is CASSPRTGYNGYTF.

Here the CDR3 reads CASSQTGGSGNTIYF. Here the CDR3 DNA reads TGCGCCAGCAGCCAAACAGGGGGCTCTGGAAACACCATATATTTT. The chain couples TRBV4-3 to TRBJ1-3; TRBD1 agrees at 8 bases. The CDR3 consists of 15 residues. J lost 0 bases, V lost 2 bases, and 0 bases had no gene match. CDR1 is LGHNA and CDR2 is YSLEER in the germline V gene.

This sequence joins TRBV6-4 and TRBJ2-3, with a weak D call TRBD2 (6 bases). Germline lookup yields CDR1 MRHNA and CDR2 SNTAGT. The germline V and J ends were trimmed by 2 bases and 2 bases, with 11 bases remaining between them. The length of the CDR3 is 15 residues. CDR3 amino acids: CASSDLEGPTDTQYF. CDR3 nucleotides: TGTGCCAGCAGTGACCTGGAGGGGCCCACAGATACGCAGTATTTT.

This clone occurred once. The V call is TRBV10-1, the J call TRBJ2-3; 10 positions match TRBD2. Per germline, CDR1 WNHNN and CDR2 SYGVQD (reference sequence). The CDR3 spans 14 residues. V gave up 6 bases and J gave up 1 base; unmatched junction bases: 1. The CDR3 DNA is TGCGCCAGCAGCCTAGCGGGGGGCACAGATACGCAGTATTTT. Amino acid sequence: CASSLAGGTDTQYF.

This clone was counted only a few times. The V and J genes are TRBV12-5 and TRBJ2-7, with 10 bases fitting TRBD1. Trimming cost V 2 bases and J 2 bases; bases outside gene matches: 3. The CDR3 has 15 residues. Per germline, CDR1 LGHNT and CDR2 FRNRAP. The CDR3 DNA sequence: TGTGCTAGTGGTTTGACCGGGACAGGGGCCTACGAGCAGTACTTC. It specifies CASGLTGTGAYEQYF.

V usage is TRBV30 and J usage is TRBJ2-7; no definite D call. V gave up 3 bases and J gave up 2 bases, with 17 bases separating them. The length of the CDR3 is 15 residues. Germline CDR1 is GTSNPN and CDR2 is SVGIG (reference sequence). The CDR3 nucleotides read TGTGCCTGGAGCGCTCCTAGGATCAAGGCCTACGAGCAGTACTTC. It encodes CAWSAPRIKAYEQYF.

This sequence joins TRBV27 and TRBJ1-5, with 7 bases lining up with TRBD1. This CDR3 comprises 16 residues. CDR1 is MNHEY and CDR2 is SMNVEV in the germline V gene (reference sequence). V trimming: 5 bases; J trimming: 5 bases; junction bases outside the gene matches: 12. The DNA for the CDR3 is TGTGCCAGCAGTCCCCTTGGTGACAGGGACCATCAGCCCCAGCATTTT. This sequence encodes CASSPLGDRDHQPQHF.

The CDR3 spells CASSLNLLQVMNTEAFF. DNA for the CDR3: TGCGCCAGCAGCTTGAACCTCTTACAGGTCATGAACACTGAAGCTTTCTTT. The chain couples TRBV5-1 to TRBJ1-1; D possibly corresponds to TRBD1 (5 bases). This CDR3 region has 17 residues. Germline V gene lookup returns CDR1 SGHRS and CDR2 YFSETQ. Trimming stripped 1 base from V and 0 bases from J, with 16 bases between.

The V and J genes are TRBV30 and TRBJ1-2; D gene ambiguous. The germline V gene encodes CDR1 GTSNPN and CDR2 SVGIG (reference sequence). V was trimmed by 2 bases and J by 1 base, leaving 11 bases between them. CDR3 length: 14 amino acids. The CDR3 sequence: CAWSPGTLNYGYTF. The CDR3 DNA reads TGTGCCTGGAGTCCAGGTACCCTTAACTATGGCTACACCTTC.

V gene TRBV9 combines with J gene TRBJ1-1; 9 bases line up with TRBD1. The V and J ends lost 3 bases and 4 bases, in that order; junction bases with no gene match: 1. The CDR3 length is 13 residues. CDR1 SGDLS and CDR2 YYNGEE come from the germline V gene. CDR3 nucleotides: TGTGCCAGCAGCGGGACAGGGGTCACTGAAGCTTTCTTT. Its protein is CASSGTGVTEAFF.

This chain links TRBV30 with TRBJ2-2; 8 bases fit TRBD1. This CDR3 spans 14 amino acids. Per the germline V gene, CDR1 is GTSNPN and CDR2 is SVGIG (reference sequence). CDR3 coding DNA: TGTGCAAGAAAAGGGACAGGCGATACCGGGGAGCTGTTTTTT. Residues: CARKGTGDTGELFF.

This clone appeared a single time. The V gene is TRBV18, the J gene TRBJ1-2; maybe TRBD1 (6 bases). The CDR3 is made up of 16 amino acids. Trimming removed 3 bases from V and 4 bases from J, with 18 bases in between. CDR1 and CDR2 (germline): KGHSH, LQKENI. The CDR3 loop is CASSPLEGGAAYGYTF. The DNA of the CDR3 is TGTGCCAGCTCACCTCTTGAGGGGGGGGCCGCCTATGGCTACACCTTC.

The chain has TRBV9 and TRBJ2-1; tentatively, D is TRBD1 (7 bases). CDR1 is SGDLS and CDR2 is YYNGEE in the germline V gene. The CDR3 has 11 residues. Between the trimmed V and J ends, which lost 8 bases and 9 bases, there was a span of 12 bases. The CDR3 spells CASRRDSEQFF. For the CDR3, the DNA is TGTGCCAGTAGGCGGGACAGTGAGCAGTTCTTC.

The genes are TRBV4-2 and TRBJ2-1, with 10 nucleotides matching TRBD1. V lost 1 base, J lost 3 bases, and 0 bases stayed unmatched. Germline V CDR1 and CDR2: LGHNA, YNFKEQ. This CDR3 spans 15 amino acids. The CDR3 loop reads CASSQGDRGYNEQFF. CDR3 sequence (DNA): TGTGCCAGCAGCCAAGGGGACAGGGGCTACAATGAGCAGTTCTTC.

The table lists this clone with a count of one. The J gene is TRBJ2-5, the V gene TRBV10-3, with 7 bases lining up with TRBD1. V was pared by 6 bases and J by 5 bases, with 6 bases of the junction left unmatched. From germline, CDR1 is ENHRY and CDR2 SYGVKD. This CDR3 is 13 amino acids long. CDR3 region: CAIRTGDEETQYF. The CDR3 DNA sequence: TGTGCCATCAGAACAGGGGATGAGGAGACCCAGTACTTC.

The chain recombines TRBV10-3 with TRBJ2-7; D is undetermined. The CDR3 contains 14 residues. The V end lost 2 bases, the J end lost 0 bases, and 8 bases lay between the germline ends. The germline CDR1 and CDR2 sequences are ENHRY and SYGVKD. The CDR3 reads CAISEAVSSYEQYF. The CDR3 DNA is TGTGCCATCAGTGAGGCCGTTAGCTCCTACGAGCAGTACTTC.

The V gene is TRBV7-2, the J gene TRBJ1-4; 10 bases fit TRBD1. The CDR3 length is 15 residues. The germline V gene has CDR1 SGHTA and CDR2 FQGNSA. Unmatched junction bases numbered 5, after V lost 4 bases and J lost 6 bases. CDR3 sequence reads: CASSSTGTGDEKLFF. CDR3 DNA sequence: TGTGCCAGCAGCTCTACCGGGACAGGGGATGAAAAACTGTTTTTT. The variable domain in full, with the rest retrieved from reference TRBV7-2 and TRBJ1-4, is GAGVSQSPSNKVTEKGKDVELRCDPISGHTALYWYRQSLGQGLEFLIYFQGNSAPDKSGLPSDRFSAERTGGSVSTLTIQRTQQEDSAVYLCASSSTGTGDEKLFFGSGTQLSVL.

To note about this clone: One junction end disagrees with the germline gene, perhaps due to a read error. The chain is built from TRBV6-4 and TRBJ1-5, with 7 bases fitting TRBD1. The CDR3 extends over 15 amino acids. CDR1 and CDR2 (germline): MRHNA, SNTAGT. The CDR3, as DNA: TGTGCCAGCAGTGCCACAGGGGAGAGCAATCGGCCCCAGCATTTT. Protein sequence: CASSATGESNRPQHF.

The gene calls are TRBV4-3 and TRBJ2-3, with 10 bases matching TRBD2. This CDR3 is 17 amino acids long. V gave up 0 bases and J gave up 1 base; unmatched junction bases: 4. Germline V CDR1 and CDR2: LGHNA, YSLEER. The CDR3 here is CASSQEVLAGGTDTQYF. The CDR3 coding sequence is TGCGCCAGCAGCCAAGAAGTCCTAGCGGGAGGCACAGATACGCAGTATTTT.

The count of this clone is one. The chain combines TRBV7-6 with TRBJ2-3; 10 bases fit TRBD2. The length of the CDR3 is 17 residues. Germline V gene lookup returns CDR1 SGHVS and CDR2 FNYEAQ. Trimming cost V 3 bases and J 4 bases; bases outside gene matches: 10. In nucleotides, the CDR3 is TGTGCCAGCAGCTTCGGGAAAATAGCGGGGGGCCCAGATACGCAGTATTTT. Amino acid sequence: CASSFGKIAGGPDTQYF.

This clone was observed a handful of times. The chain is built from TRBV2 and TRBJ1-2; TRBD1 is a possible D gene (5 bases). V lost 7 bases, J lost 8 bases, and 17 bases lay in between. Looked up from germline, CDR1 is SNHLY and CDR2 is FYNNEI. This CDR3 has 13 amino acids. CDR3 sequence (DNA): TGTGCCAGCACCCCCGGGGGGGTTGGAGGCTACACCTTC. Translated, it gives CASTPGGVGGYTF.